The clone carrying this T cell receptor (beta chain) was observed a handful of times. The antigen is not known. Distinct nucleotide sequences in the sample also encode this CDR3. PBMCs served as the source from which CD4+ and CD8+ T cells were sorted. The data were taken from a study of CD8+ T cells in alopecia areata. Study-wide results and limits: Lesional scalp, notably in alopecia totalis/universalis, had clonality above that of normal scalp.

In each case, RNA was isolated and then reverse transcribed into cDNA as the sequencing template. Clones were sequenced by immunoSEQ multiplex PCR, and TCRdb holds only the in-frame ones, with some missing. The data hold 110,000 to 150,000 clones, with 62% observed a single time. CDR3 size: 13 residues. The germline V gene has CDR1 SGHDT and CDR2 YYEEEE. Trimming shortened V by 3 bases and J by 0 bases, and 7 bases separated the two germline ends. The rearrangement uses TRBV5-6 and TRBJ2-7; D is ambiguous. Input material: CD8+ T cells sorted from blood. The sequence was obtained from a human donor in good health. DNA for the CDR3: TGTGCCAGCAGCTCCGGACCCTCCTACGAGCAGTACTTC. This encodes CASSSGPSYEQYF.